This TCR beta chain was observed in a study of T cell responses to AZD1222 COVID-19 vaccine. Findings and caveats of the study: Per reports, nearly half of all spike-specific TCRs target regions that are unmutated in variants.

Comment on this clone: Its specificity is unknown.

Profiled with immunoSEQ multiplex PCR; TCRdb holds only in-frame clones, not every one. The table has roughly 120,000 clones, approximately 85% seen once. Per germline, CDR1 MGHRA and CDR2 YSYEKL. The CDR3 covers 14 residues. With 5 bases removed from V and 9 bases from J, the gap between germline ends came to 17 bases. This material consisted of peripheral blood, taken on day 0 of AZD1222 vaccination. The chain links TRBV4-1 to TRBJ2-1, with D tentatively TRBD1 or TRBD2 (5 bases each). The TCR comes from an adult in good health. This chain's CDR3 is CASSDYEGDSEQFF. The CDR3 DNA follows: TGCGCCAGCAGCGACTACGAGGGTGACAGTGAGCAGTTCTTC.